The text below deals with one TCR beta chain. Per the germline V gene, CDR1 is SGHRS and CDR2 is YFSETQ. V was trimmed by 3 bases and J by 6 bases, leaving 13 bases between them. The CDR3 consists of 13 residues. TCRdb keeps only in-frame clones here, not all; method: immunoSEQ multiplex PCR. The data show around 70,000 clones, roughly 92% seen once. This entry is derived from a study of T cell changes during pregnancy in multiple sclerosis. The chain employs TRBV5-1 and TRBJ2-7; tentative D call: TRBD1 (5 bases). This receptor was identified in a female donor with multiple sclerosis, enrolled in a pregnancy study. The sample here was peripheral blood, taken before pregnancy. As DNA, the CDR3 is TGCGCCAGCAGCTATTTGGGTCAGGGCGAGCAGTACTTC. Protein sequence: CASSYLGQGEQYF.